The 29 T cell receptor beta chains reported below all come from one sample, sequenced in a study of T-cell reconstitution after alpha-beta-depleted transplantation in children (dated by TCRdb to about 2016). Library generation was performed with PCR. Sequencing took place on an Illumina HiSeq 2500. Molecular barcoding was employed in the preparation of TCR libraries, with unique molecular identifiers being used to normalize TCRbeta repertoire quantification. TCRdb redid the processing of the public reads, applying fastp at Q25 and MiXCR, and retained in-frame beta chains. CDR3 protein duplicates are merged, each entry listing the most common genes and DNA. Within this sample are about 72,000 distinct CDR3 sequences, with approximately 7.3% of them counted one time only. The ten largest clones add up to over 2.5% of the sample. Material: PBMCs from the stem cell graft donor, obtained from the stem cell graft. The source is a human donor who donated a stem cell graft to a child with acute lymphoblastic leukemia.

This clonotype was seen ten or more times. V gene TRBV7-2 combines with J gene TRBJ2-1, with D perhaps TRBD1 or TRBD2 (5 bases each). The CDR3 consists of 15 residues. Germline V lookup: CDR1 SGHTA, CDR2 FQGNSA. V gave up 7 bases and J gave up 1 base, with 14 bases separating them. Here the CDR3 DNA reads TGTGCCAGCACATGGGACCCCGGTTCCTACAATGAGCAGTTCTTC. Its protein product is CASTWDPGSYNEQFF.

This clonotype was recorded many times. This chain connects TRBV12-3 or TRBV12-4 to TRBJ1-2; D not resolved. This CDR3 is built from 14 residues. The ends were cut back, 3 bases at V and 8 bases at J, with 16 bases in the middle. The CDR3 DNA sequence: TGTGCCAGCAGTTTTGGTAGTGCCCGATGGGGCTACACCTTC. This gives the protein CASSFGSARWGYTF.

This clonotype was counted many times. V is TRBV20-1 and J is TRBJ2-1; 14 nucleotides align to TRBD2. The CDR3 has 13 amino acids. J lost 7 bases, V lost 6 bases, and 2 bases had no gene match. Germline V gives CDR1 DFQATT, CDR2 SNEGSKA (reference sequence). The CDR3 is CSAGLAGGNEQFF. CDR3 DNA: TGCAGTGCCGGACTAGCGGGAGGTAATGAGCAGTTCTTC.

At least ten counts were recorded for this clonotype. V is TRBV7-9 and J is TRBJ2-1; tentative D call: TRBD2 (5 bases). Germline CDR1 SEHNR, CDR2 FQNEAQ (reference sequence). There are 13 residues in the CDR3. In nucleotides, the CDR3 is TGTTTGGGTGGCGGACTGTCTGACAATGAGCAGTTCTTC. Translating it yields CLGGGLSDNEQFF.

This clonotype was counted only a few times. Sequence at one end of the junction differs from germline and may be a read error. The chain employs TRBV4-2 and TRBJ1-5, with 10 bases fitting TRBD1. Per germline, CDR1 LGHNA and CDR2 YNFKEQ. CDR3 size: 17 residues. The CDR3 protein is CASSQDGTGVSNQPHHF. The CDR3 DNA is TGTGCCAGCAGCCAAGACGGGACAGGGGTTAGCAATCAGCCCCATCATTTT.

In its sample, this clonotype was seen many times. The chain employs TRBV19 and TRBJ2-1; TRBD1 matches 7 bases. The CDR3 length is 15 residues. The germline V gene encodes CDR1 LNHDA and CDR2 SQIVND (reference sequence). With 6 bases clipped from V and 0 bases from J, the junction kept 5 bases outside the gene matches. The CDR3 here is CASSPGQSSYNEQFF. CDR3 sequence (DNA): TGTGCCAGTAGCCCGGGACAGAGCTCCTACAATGAGCAGTTCTTC.

The rearrangement joins TRBV29-1 to TRBJ2-1; tentatively, D is TRBD1 (6 bases). Trimming took 6 bases from V and 10 from J, leaving 19 bases between them. The germline gives CDR1 SQVTM, CDR2 ANQGSEA. This CDR3 spans 13 amino acids. In DNA form, the CDR3 reads TGCAGCGTGGCCTCTGGTTGGGGGCAAGAGCAGTTCTTC. This codes for CSVASGWGQEQFF.

This clonotype was detected many times. V is TRBV9 and J is TRBJ1-6; TRBD1 matches at 7 bases. The CDR3 consists of 18 residues. Germline assignment: CDR1 SGDLS and CDR2 YYNGEE. V dropped 0 bases and J dropped 7; count of bases not matched to a gene: 13. The CDR3 bases are TGTGCCAGCAGCGTAGCCGCCCGGGGAGGGACAGCAAATTCACCCCTCCACTTT. Amino acid sequence: CASSVAARGGTANSPLHF.

This clonotype was counted between two and nine times. The genes are TRBV20-1 and TRBJ2-1; the match to TRBD2 covers 8 bases. CDR1 is DFQATT and CDR2 is SNEGSKA in the germline V gene (reference sequence). The CDR3 loop spans 14 amino acids. With V trimmed by 6 bases and J by 0 bases, 4 bases remained unmatched. The CDR3 here is CSAVAGSSYNEQFF. The CDR3 nucleotides read TGCAGTGCGGTAGCGGGAAGCTCCTACAATGAGCAGTTCTTC.

There are many counts of this clonotype. The chain uses TRBV19 and TRBJ2-7, with TRBD2 as a possible D gene (6 bases). CDR1 is LNHDA and CDR2 is SQIVND in the germline V gene (reference sequence). The length of the CDR3 is 12 residues. The germline V and J ends were trimmed by 9 bases and 2 bases, with 11 bases remaining between them. The CDR3 DNA reads TGTGCCAGGGGACTTGTAACCTACGAGCAGTACTTC. Translation gives CARGLVTYEQYF.

There are a few counts of this clonotype. J is TRBJ1-2 and V is TRBV9, with D hard to call. CDR1 SGDLS and CDR2 YYNGEE come from the germline V gene. The CDR3 is 15 amino acids. Trimming pared 1 base from V and 5 bases from J, leaving 15 bases between. CDR3: CASSVSATFEYGYTF. CDR3 nucleotides: TGTGCCAGCAGCGTATCGGCAACGTTCGAATATGGCTACACCTTC. Full variable domain (outside the CDR3, taken from reference TRBV9 and TRBJ1-2): DSGVTQTPKHLITATGQRVTLRCSPRSGDLSVYWYQQSLDQGLQFLIQYYNGEERAKGNILERFSAQQFPDLHSELNLSSLELGDSALYFCASSVSATFEYGYTFGSGTRLTVV.

Many counts were recorded for this clonotype. The V gene is TRBV10-3, the J gene TRBJ2-7; 12 nucleotides match TRBD1. The V and J ends lost 4 bases and 7 bases, in that order; junction bases with no gene match: 5. This CDR3 has 14 residues. Per germline, CDR1 ENHRY and CDR2 SYGVKD. The CDR3 nucleotides are TGTGCCATCAGTGGGGGACAGGGGGCGGGTGAGCAGTACTTC. Residues: CAISGGQGAGEQYF.

This clonotype has a count of ten or more. The rearrangement uses TRBV3-1 and TRBJ2-1; 14 bases are a match to TRBD2. The CDR3 has 17 residues. The V gene's germline CDR1 is LGHDT and CDR2 YNNKEL (reference sequence). The trim removed 1 base at V and 10 bases at J, leaving 9 bases unmatched. Written as DNA, the CDR3 is TGTGCCAGCAGCCAAGTCGGGGGGGGACTAGCGGGAGAAGAGCAGTTCTTC. Translated: CASSQVGGGLAGEEQFF.

In its sample, this clonotype was seen many times. V is TRBV27 and J is TRBJ2-7, with a possible D match to TRBD2 (6 bases). The CDR3 is made up of 14 amino acids. V was pared by 9 bases and J by 0 bases, with 15 bases between. CDR1 is MNHEY and CDR2 is SMNVEV in the germline V gene (reference sequence). CDR3 bases: TGTGCCAGTCATGTGGGGGGTTACTCCTACGAGCAGTACTTC. It codes for CASHVGGYSYEQYF.

The table lists this clonotype with a few counts. The chain combines TRBV24-1 with TRBJ2-1; possibly TRBD2 for D (5 bases). Germline CDR1 KGHDR, CDR2 SFDVKD. The CDR3 covers 11 residues. The V gene lost 5 bases and the J gene lost 9 bases, with 7 bases spanning the gap. The CDR3 region has the DNA TGTGCCACCAGTGGGACTCGTGAGCAGTTCTTC. It yields the protein CATSGTREQFF.

This clonotype was recorded at least ten times. V and J are TRBV9 and TRBJ2-2; D possibly uses TRBD1 or TRBD2 (6 bases each). This CDR3 is 15 amino acids long. The V end was cut by 3 bases, the J end by 3 bases, with 12 bases between. CDR1 is SGDLS, CDR2 YYNGEE, per germline. CDR3: CASSDEGGYTGELFF. CDR3 in DNA: TGTGCCAGCAGCGATGAGGGGGGATACACCGGGGAGCTGTTTTTT.

This clonotype showed up many times. This chain uses TRBV11-2 with TRBJ1-1; D may be TRBD1 (5 bases). V was shortened by 5 bases and J by 1 base, with 8 bases between the two germline ends. Germline values: CDR1 SGHAT, CDR2 FQNNGV. This CDR3 has 13 residues. The CDR3: CASSQTGNTEAFF. The CDR3, as DNA: TGTGCCAGCAGCCAAACAGGGAACACTGAAGCTTTCTTT.

This clonotype has ten or more counts. The chain recombines TRBV2 with TRBJ2-6, with a weak D call TRBD2 (6 bases). The CDR3 runs 17 residues. Germline CDR1 SNHLY, CDR2 FYNNEI. V was trimmed by 6 bases and J by 0 bases, leaving 15 bases between them. In DNA, the CDR3 is TGTGCCAGCAGCGCCGGGACTTCCCGCTCTGGGGCCAACGTCCTGACTTTC. It encodes CASSAGTSRSGANVLTF.

There are many counts of this clonotype. This chain links TRBV29-1 with TRBJ2-7, with 15 bases fitting TRBD2. The V and J ends lost 2 bases and 3 bases, in that order; junction bases with no gene match: 14. CDR1 is SQVTM and CDR2 is ANQGSEA in the germline V gene. There are 19 residues in the CDR3. This CDR3 reads CSVEIRTSGRAGTYYEQYF. Written as DNA, the CDR3 is TGCAGCGTTGAAATTAGGACTAGCGGGAGGGCCGGGACCTACTACGAGCAGTACTTC.

In its sample, this clonotype was seen a few times. V is TRBV4-1 and J is TRBJ2-1, with D perhaps TRBD1 (5 bases). Trimming removed 5 bases from V and 3 bases from J, with 14 bases in between. The CDR3 runs 15 residues. In germline, CDR1 is MGHRA, CDR2 YSYEKL. CDR3 nucleotides: TGCGCCAGCAGCTACATCTCAGGGAACTACAATGAGCAGTTCTTC. It encodes CASSYISGNYNEQFF.

Many counts were recorded for this clonotype. This sequence joins TRBV7-8 and TRBJ1-5; possible D gene TRBD1, 5 bases. Germline lookup yields CDR1 SGHVS and CDR2 FQNEAQ. Deletions cut 1 base from V and 10 bases from J, with 17 bases between. The CDR3 is 15 residues long. In DNA form, the CDR3 reads TGTGCCAGCAGCTTAGAGGCGGGACCCTCCCTTCCCCAGCATTTT. Translated, it gives CASSLEAGPSLPQHF.

This clonotype was seen ten or more times. The J gene is TRBJ2-3, the V gene TRBV27; 10 bases map to TRBD1. This CDR3 spans 18 amino acids. Germline CDR1 MNHEY, CDR2 SMNVEV (reference sequence). V lost 6 bases and J lost 2; bases outside the gene matches: 14. This CDR3 is CASRAGTGALRFTDTQYF. The DNA of the CDR3 is TGTGCCAGCAGGGCTGGGACAGGGGCCCTCAGATTCACAGATACGCAGTATTTT.

The sample holds a few counts of this clonotype. V is TRBV7-9 and J is TRBJ2-7, with D perhaps being TRBD1 or TRBD2 (6 bases each). The ends were cut back, 5 bases at V and 3 bases at J, with 17 bases in the middle. Germline CDR1 is SEHNR and CDR2 is FQNEAQ (reference sequence). The CDR3 totals 15 residues. The CDR3 loop is CASSRGRGPSYEQYF. The CDR3 coding sequence is TGTGCCAGCAGCAGAGGCCGGGGGCCGAGCTACGAGCAGTACTTC.

This clonotype has a count of ten or more. The rearrangement uses TRBV28 and TRBJ2-7; D possibly corresponds to TRBD2 (6 bases). V gave up 3 bases and J gave up 11 bases, with 23 bases separating them. CDR1 is MDHEN, CDR2 SYDVKM, per germline. This CDR3 is built from 15 residues. CDR3 sequence: CASSLGSGGIGVKYF. CDR3 bases: TGTGCCAGCAGTTTGGGGTCCGGGGGAATCGGCGTGAAGTACTTC.

This clonotype occurred many times. CDR3 residues: CASSSQTGGGYEQYF. DNA for the CDR3: TGTGCCAGTAGTAGCCAGACAGGGGGCGGCTACGAGCAGTACTTC. V is TRBV19 and J is TRBJ2-7; the match to TRBD1 covers 10 bases. This CDR3 contains 15 residues. Germline lookup yields CDR1 LNHDA and CDR2 SQIVND (reference sequence). V lost 4 bases, J lost 3 bases, and 6 bases stayed unmatched.

This clonotype showed up many times. The CDR3 region has the DNA TGCGCCAGCAGCTCCTCCGGGGGGGGGGAGCAGTACTTC. This sequence encodes CASSSSGGGEQYF. The V and J genes are TRBV5-1 and TRBJ2-7, with 8 bases matching TRBD2. J gave up 7 bases and V 3 bases, and 6 bases lay outside the gene matches. CDR1 SGHRS and CDR2 YFSETQ come from the germline V gene. The CDR3 has 13 residues.

The sample holds many counts of this clonotype. This chain connects TRBV5-6 to TRBJ2-6; D is tentatively TRBD1 or TRBD2 (5 bases each). Germline CDR1 reads SGHDT; CDR2 reads YYEEEE. The CDR3 totals 18 residues. Trimming shortened V by 3 bases and J by 0 bases, and 16 bases separated the two germline ends. CDR3 sequence reads: CASSSGLGDLSGANVLTF. The CDR3 nucleotides are TGTGCCAGCAGCTCGGGGTTGGGGGACCTCTCTGGGGCCAACGTCCTGACTTTC.

This clonotype has at least ten counts. V usage is TRBV5-1 and J usage is TRBJ2-5, with no clear D. The ends were cut back, 5 bases at V and 3 bases at J, with 11 bases in the middle. This CDR3 comprises 13 residues. Per germline, CDR1 SGHRS and CDR2 YFSETQ. CDR3 DNA sequence: TGCGCCAGCAGGCTCGTGATGGAAGAGACCCAGTACTTC. Its protein is CASRLVMEETQYF.

This clonotype was counted at least ten times. This chain uses TRBV7-9 with TRBJ2-3; 8 nucleotides align to TRBD2. Losses at the gene ends were 0 bases for V and 4 bases for J; bases not matched to a gene: 6. The V gene's germline CDR1 is SEHNR and CDR2 FQNEAQ (reference sequence). This CDR3 contains 16 residues. The CDR3 reads CASSLARGRISDTQYF. The CDR3 nucleotides are TGTGCCAGCAGCTTAGCTCGCGGGAGGATCTCAGATACGCAGTATTTT.